A single sample is the source of the 21 T cell receptor beta chains below, sequenced in a study of T cell repertoires in cytomegalovirus infection. Via MiXCR, TCRdb re-called the reads, giving one row per CDR3 protein. The profile shows fewer than 550,000 distinct CDR3 sequences, about a third of them singletons. Sequencing was done on a sample of PBMCs. These receptor sequences come from a human donor in good health (CMV status not recorded). Some clones in this sample may be carry-over from other donors' samples.

The V call is TRBV19, the J call TRBJ1-2; D ambiguous. This CDR3 contains 12 residues. Trimming pared 7 bases from V and 5 bases from J, leaving 11 bases between. Per germline, CDR1 LNHDA and CDR2 SQIVND (reference sequence). The CDR3 region is CASKASAYGYTF. The DNA for the CDR3 is TGTGCCAGTAAGGCTTCAGCTTATGGCTACACCTTC.

This clonotype was detected ten times or more. The rearrangement joins TRBV7-2 to TRBJ2-1; perhaps TRBD1 as D (6 bases). Germline CDR1 is SGHTA and CDR2 is FQGNSA. This CDR3 is 15 amino acids long. V was cut by 4 bases and J by 6 bases, with 16 bases left in between. The CDR3 spells CASSWMGAGFNEQFF. CDR3 in DNA: TGTGCCAGCAGCTGGATGGGGGCGGGTTTCAATGAGCAGTTCTTC.

This chain joins TRBV5-6 and TRBJ2-7; weak D call: TRBD2 (6 bases). From germline, CDR1 is SGHDT and CDR2 YYEEEE. Trimming pared 4 bases from V and 3 bases from J, leaving 26 bases between. The CDR3 contains 18 residues. CDR3 region: CASSDGEAGPALGYEQYF. The CDR3 DNA follows: TGTGCCAGCAGCGACGGGGAGGCGGGTCCCGCTCTTGGCTACGAGCAGTACTTC.

CDR3 sequence reads: CARDLQGKSGGYTF. Written as DNA, the CDR3 is TGTGCCAGAGACCTACAGGGGAAAAGTGGTGGCTACACCTTC. The chain recombines TRBV12-3 or TRBV12-4 with TRBJ1-2; 7 bases are a match to TRBD1. V lost 9 bases to trimming and J lost 7 bases; unmatched junction nucleotides: 14. The CDR3 contains 14 residues.

V gene TRBV11-2 combines with J gene TRBJ2-4; D may be TRBD1 (7 bases). V gave up 3 bases and J gave up 9 bases, with 12 bases separating them. This CDR3 has 13 amino acids. Germline CDR1 and CDR2: SGHAT and FQNNGV. CDR3: CASSFPGGSIQYF. CDR3 coding DNA: TGTGCCAGCAGCTTCCCAGGGGGGAGCATTCAGTACTTC.

The chain employs TRBV20-1 and TRBJ2-7; TRBD2 might be the D (5 bases). Germline CDR1 DFQATT, CDR2 SNEGSKA (reference sequence). The ends were cut back, 0 bases at V and 0 bases at J, with 9 bases in the middle. The CDR3 has 14 amino acids. The CDR3 bases are TGCAGTGCTAGAGATCCGGGGAGCTCCTACGAGCAGTACTTC. Protein: CSARDPGSSYEQYF.

The CDR3 region is CASSPGPGQGRSYEQYF. Written as DNA, the CDR3 is TGCGCCAGCAGCCCCGGACCGGGACAGGGGCGAAGCTACGAGCAGTACTTC. The chain joins TRBV4-1 to TRBJ2-7, with 10 bases lining up with TRBD1. Germline CDR1 reads MGHRA; CDR2 reads YSYEKL. Germline trimming cut 4 bases from V and 3 bases from J; bases unmatched to any gene: 12. The CDR3 contains 17 residues.

This clonotype has a handful of counts. The rearrangement uses TRBV7-8 and TRBJ2-7; D assignment may be TRBD1 or TRBD2 (5 bases each). Germline V lookup: CDR1 SGHVS, CDR2 FQNEAQ. The CDR3 runs 12 residues. The ends were cut back, 7 bases at V and 7 bases at J, with 14 bases in the middle. The CDR3 reads CASTGTLGEQYF. As DNA, the CDR3 is TGTGCCAGCACAGGGACCTTAGGGGAGCAGTACTTC. Looking up the rest from reference TRBV7-8 and TRBJ2-7 gives the full variable domain: GAGVSQSPRYKVAKRGQDVALRCDPISGHVSLFWYQQALGQGPEFLTYFQNEAQLDKSGLPSDRFFAERPEGSVSTLKIQRTQQEDSAVYLCASTGTLGEQYFGPGTRLTVT.

Points on this clonotype: Without the conserved terminal phenylalanine or tryptophan, this CDR3 likely stems from a read error. It is unclear where the CDR3 begins or ends on the DNA, so no DNA is shown, and the CDR3 is as TCRdb lists it. The rearrangement uses TRBV7-8 and TRBJ1-2; TRBD1 reflects the table's D call only, with no check against the DNA. The CDR3 adds up to 15 amino acids, both ends counted. CDR1 is SGHVS and CDR2 is FQNEAQ in the germline V gene. CDR3 sequence: CTSSPLRGRNYGYTL.

The chain links TRBV4-1 to TRBJ2-2; no firm D call. The V end was cut by 1 base, the J end by 0 bases, with 6 bases between. From germline, CDR1 is MGHRA and CDR2 YSYEKL. The CDR3 extends over 15 amino acids. CDR3 DNA: TGCGCCAGCAGCCAAGGTGGGGCGAACACCGGGGAGCTGTTTTTT. This translates into CASSQGGANTGELFF.

This clonotype was seen ten or more times. V gene TRBV7-2 combines with J gene TRBJ1-5, with unresolved D. Germline V gene sequence: CDR1 SGHTA, CDR2 FQGNSA. The CDR3 runs to 14 residues. V dropped 5 bases and J dropped 1 base, with 9 bases sitting between them. CDR3 in amino acids: CASSRGRSNQPQHF. DNA for the CDR3: TGTGCCAGCAGCCGGGGTAGGAGCAATCAGCCCCAGCATTTT.

This clonotype occurred a few times. The V and J genes are TRBV24-1 and TRBJ1-2; 8 bases fit TRBD1. CDR3 size: 12 residues. The germline V gene encodes CDR1 KGHDR and CDR2 SFDVKD. J gave up 10 bases and V 6 bases, and 6 bases lay outside the gene matches. Written as DNA, the CDR3 is TGTGCCACCAGTCGGACAGGGATGTTCTACACCTTC. This sequence encodes CATSRTGMFYTF.

Remarks on this clonotype: A junction boundary mismatches the germline segment, possibly from a read error. The CDR3 loop reads CSARPSIGGGPSDTKYF. CDR3 nucleotides: TGCAGTGCTAGACCAAGCATTGGCGGGGGGCCATCAGATACGAAGTATTTT. The genes are TRBV20-1 and TRBJ2-3; 8 nucleotides agree with TRBD2. CDR1 is DFQATT and CDR2 is SNEGSKA in the germline V gene (reference sequence). This CDR3 comprises 17 residues.

The chain combines TRBV12-3 or TRBV12-4 with TRBJ1-5, with D possibly TRBD1 on 5 matching bases. Trimming shortened V by 3 bases and J by 6 bases, and 9 bases separated the two germline ends. The CDR3 is 13 residues long. The CDR3 region has the DNA TGTGCCAGCAGTTTGTCCGGGGGTCAGCCCCAGCATTTT. This sequence encodes CASSLSGGQPQHF.

This clonotype came up once. The CDR3 sequence: CASSLGRRLGGGAFEQYF. CDR3 in DNA: TGTGCCAGCAGCTTAGGGAGGAGGTTGGGCGGGGGGGCGTTCGAGCAGTACTTC. The chain carries TRBV7-6 and TRBJ2-7, with 9 bases aligning to TRBD2. Germline V CDR1 and CDR2: SGHVS, FNYEAQ. CDR3 length equals 18 residues. V was clipped by 1 base and J by 6 bases; unmatched bases: 16. The full variable domain, its missing parts supplied by reference TRBV7-6 and TRBJ2-7, is GAGVSQSPRYKVTKRGQDVALRCDPISGHVSLYWYRQALGQGPEFLTYFNYEAQQDKSGLPNDRFSAERPEGSISTLTIQRTEQRDSAMYRCASSLGRRLGGGAFEQYFGPGTRLTVT.

The count of this clonotype is one. The CDR3 carries no conserved terminal phenylalanine or tryptophan, so it likely arises from a read error. The gene calls are TRBV28 and TRBJ1-5; maybe TRBD1 (5 bases). V dropped 7 bases and J dropped 0 bases, with 16 bases sitting between them. Germline assignment: CDR1 MDHEN and CDR2 SYDVKM. The CDR3 has 16 amino acids. CDR3 DNA: TGTGCCAGCATTTTTCCGGGGGGGGATAGCAATCAGCCCCAGCATTTG. Translation gives CASIFPGGDSNQPQHL.

This clonotype has a handful of counts. This chain links TRBV5-1 with TRBJ1-6; 9 bases map to TRBD1. V gave up 5 bases and J gave up 14 bases; unmatched junction bases: 11. Per germline, CDR1 SGHRS and CDR2 YFSETQ. The CDR3 is made up of 14 amino acids. CDR3 coding DNA: TGCGCCAGCAGGGCGGACAGGGGTGCCTGGTCCCTCCACTTT. Residues: CASRADRGAWSLHF.

The V call is TRBV2, the J call TRBJ2-3; 7 bases fit TRBD2. The junction had 4 bases not matched to a gene; V was cut back by 4 bases and J by 0 bases. The CDR3 contains 15 residues. CDR1 and CDR2 from the germline V gene are SNHLY and FYNNEI. Written as DNA, the CDR3 is TGTGCCAGCAGTGTTAGCGGGTCTAGCACAGATACGCAGTATTTT. Translation: CASSVSGSSTDTQYF.

V is TRBV6-2 or TRBV6-3 and J is TRBJ1-5; 7 nucleotides match TRBD1. V trimming: 2 bases; J trimming: 0 bases; junction bases outside the gene matches: 4. The CDR3 is made up of 16 amino acids. Germline loops: CDR1 MNHEY, CDR2 SVGEGT. CDR3 sequence (DNA): TGTGCCAGCAGTTACCGACAGGGTGATAGCAATCAGCCCCAGCATTTT. This translates into CASSYRQGDSNQPQHF.

The chain employs TRBV4-1 and TRBJ1-3; D is ambiguous. In germline, CDR1 is MGHRA, CDR2 YSYEKL. Trimming took 0 bases from V and 0 from J, leaving 9 bases between them. CDR3 length equals 16 residues. The CDR3 loop reads CASSQDMWASGNTIYF. CDR3 nucleotides: TGCGCCAGCAGCCAAGATATGTGGGCCTCTGGAAACACCATATATTTT.

The chain uses TRBV6-1 and TRBJ1-6, with a tentative D call TRBD1 (5 bases). The germline V and J ends were trimmed by 5 bases and 10 bases, with 15 bases remaining between them. This CDR3 spans 14 amino acids. CDR1 and CDR2 from the germline V gene are MNHNS and SASEGT. The chain's CDR3 is CASSYQGFGSPLHF. In DNA, the CDR3 is TGTGCCAGCAGTTACCAGGGTTTCGGGTCACCCCTCCACTTT.